This paragraph covers one T cell receptor (beta chain) sequence. One junction end disagrees with the germline gene, perhaps due to a read error. This specimen comes from a study of OX40 agonist ivuxolimab in advanced cancers. This CDR3 spans 14 amino acids. Looked up from germline, CDR1 is MNHEY and CDR2 is SVGAGI. Sampling of blood occurred at baseline, cycle 4 day 1, and cycle 7 day 1. Generated by immunoSEQ multiplex PCR, the TCRdb table keeps only in-frame clones and is missing some. The table has roughly 70,000 clones, 88% seen once. The rearrangement uses TRBV6-5 and TRBJ1-2, with D maybe TRBD1 (5 bases). The sequencing used CD4+ or CD8+ T cells sorted from blood, collected in a trial of the OX40 agonist ivuxolimab. This receptor was obtained from an adult with an advanced solid tumor such as melanoma, head and neck, liver or kidney cancer. CDR3 DNA: TGTGCCAGCGGAAAAAGGGGCGACGCCTATCGCTACACCTTC. This translates into CASGKRGDAYRYTF.